This TCR beta chain was retrieved from a study of Graves' ophthalmopathy and Graves' hyperthyroidism. Amplified material comprised TCR beta CDR3 regions derived from RNA transcripts. The library came from an HTBI-primed first-round RT-PCR and a second-round multiplex PCR. Using its own MiXCR run on the multiplex PCR reads, TCRdb lists one record per CDR3 protein. The sample carries 300,000 to 500,000 distinct CDR3 sequences, roughly 14% recorded once. This clonotype was observed at least ten times. The antigen is undetermined. Orbital computed tomography and thyroid ultrasound, along with TRAb, serum thyroxine and clinical symptoms, underpinned diagnosis. The PBMCs were taken from approximately 11 ml of fresh peripheral blood. With 6 bases clipped from V and 2 bases from J, the junction kept 10 bases outside the gene matches. The CDR3 loop spans 17 amino acids. Study observations and caveats: The model's ophthalmopathy progression predictions had more than 55% sensitivity and 72% to 75% specificity. Blood also carried most expanded thyroid clonotypes exceeding 0.001 frequency.

Sequenced material: peripheral blood. The TCR originated in a woman aged 18 to 35 with stable Graves' hyperthyroidism. The gene calls are TRBV12-3 or TRBV12-4 and TRBJ1-3; 10 nucleotides line up with TRBD1. The CDR3 DNA reads as TGTGCCAGCAGGCCCCCAGACAGGGGGCTTGCTGGAAACACCATATATTTT. Residues: CASRPPDRGLAGNTIYF.